The 2 T cell receptor beta chains given below trace back to one sample, sequenced in a study of neurological immune-mediated disorders. One entry per CDR3 protein, called by TCRdb with MiXCR from the 5' RACE reads. Among tens of thousands of distinct CDR3 sequences listed, about 6% were seen once. Sequenced: CD4+ T cells from blood. Source of these receptors: a woman between 40 and 50 years old in good health.

In its sample, this clonotype was seen many times. The chain recombines TRBV7-2 with TRBJ2-2; maybe TRBD2 (6 bases). V shed 5 bases and J shed 5 bases, with 15 bases lying between them. The CDR3 length is 15 residues. Germline values: CDR1 SGHTA, CDR2 FQGNSA. CDR3 nucleotide sequence: TGTGCCAGCAGCCCCCCGGGAGTAAGGACCGGGGAGCTGTTTTTT. Translation gives CASSPPGVRTGELFF.

This clonotype has at least ten counts. CDR3 amino acids: CSVRGGGAVNTEAFF. CDR3 nucleotides: TGCAGCGTTCGAGGCGGGGGCGCCGTGAACACTGAAGCTTTCTTT. The rearrangement links TRBV29-1 to TRBJ1-1, with a possible D match to TRBD1 (6 bases). Germline CDR1 is SQVTM and CDR2 is ANQGSEA. V was shortened by 5 bases and J by 0 bases, with 16 bases between the two germline ends. This CDR3 spans 15 amino acids.